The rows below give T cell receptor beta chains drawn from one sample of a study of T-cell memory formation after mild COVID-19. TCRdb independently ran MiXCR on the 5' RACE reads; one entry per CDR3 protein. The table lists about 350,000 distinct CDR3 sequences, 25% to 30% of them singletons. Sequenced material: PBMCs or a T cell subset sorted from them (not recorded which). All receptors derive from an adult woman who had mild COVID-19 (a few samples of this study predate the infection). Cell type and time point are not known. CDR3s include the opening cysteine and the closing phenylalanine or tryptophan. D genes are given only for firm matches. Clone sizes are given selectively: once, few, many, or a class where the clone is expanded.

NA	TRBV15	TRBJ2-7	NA	TGTGCCACCAGCAGGATCCTTAGCTCCTACGAGCAGTACTTC	CATSRILSSYEQYF
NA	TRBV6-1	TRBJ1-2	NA	TGTGCCGGCAAGGTGGAGGCTAACTATGGCTACACCTTC	CAGKVEANYGYTF
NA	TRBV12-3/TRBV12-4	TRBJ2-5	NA	TGTGCCAGCAGTTTTCTGGGGGGCAAAGAGACCCAGTACTTC	CASSFLGGKETQYF
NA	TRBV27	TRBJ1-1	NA	TGTGCCAGCAGTTTATCCCGGACGGTCACTGAAGCTTTCTTT	CASSLSRTVTEAFF
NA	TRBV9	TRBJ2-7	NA	TGTGCCAGCAGCGTCGGGACAACGAGGGGCTACGAGCAGTACTTC	CASSVGTTRGYEQYF
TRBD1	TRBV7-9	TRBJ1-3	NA	TGTGCCAGCAGCTCCACAACAGGGGTACACACCATATATTTT	CASSSTTGVHTIYF
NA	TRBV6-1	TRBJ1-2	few	TGTGCCAGCAGTCCCTCCCAAGGCTATGGCTACACCTTC	CASSPSQGYGYTF
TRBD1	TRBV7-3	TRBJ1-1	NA	TGTGCCAGCAGCCTAGGACAGGAGGAGATGAACACTGAAGCTTTCTTT	CASSLGQEEMNTEAFF
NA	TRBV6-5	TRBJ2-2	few	TGTGCCAGCAGTTACTCGCGGGCCTACACCGGGGAGCTGTTTTTT	CASSYSRAYTGELFF
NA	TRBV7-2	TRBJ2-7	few	TGTGCCAGCAGCTTCGTCGGCCTTTCCTACGAGCAGTACTTC	CASSFVGLSYEQYF
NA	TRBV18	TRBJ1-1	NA	TGTGCCAGCTCGGATTCGGTTATGAACACTGAAGCTTTCTTT	CASSDSVMNTEAFF
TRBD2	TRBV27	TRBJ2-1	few	TGTGCCAGCACCTACCTAGCGGGTCTATACAATGAGCAGTTCTTC	CASTYLAGLYNEQFF
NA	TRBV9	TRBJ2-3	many	TGTGCCAGCAGCGGGACTCTCCCCGGAGATACGCAGTATTTT	CASSGTLPGDTQYF
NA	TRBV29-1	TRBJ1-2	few	TGCAGCGCGGGATCCATTCAGGGATCTTGGGGCTACACCTTC	CSAGSIQGSWGYTF
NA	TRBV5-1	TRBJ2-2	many	TGCGCCAGCAGCTCTTCAGACACCCAAACCGGGGAGCTGTTTTTT	CASSSSDTQTGELFF
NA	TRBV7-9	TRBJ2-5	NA	TGTGCCAGCAGTAAAACCGGGACAGCGGGGTTAGAGACCCAGTACTTC	CASSKTGTAGLETQYF
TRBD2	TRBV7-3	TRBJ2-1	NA	TGTGCCAGCAGCCCTAGTAGCGGGGACTACAATGAGCAGTTCTTC	CASSPSSGDYNEQFF
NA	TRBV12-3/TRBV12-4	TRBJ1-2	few	TGTGCCAGCAGTCCGACTGCCGAAGGAAAATATGGCTACACCTTC	CASSPTAEGKYGYTF
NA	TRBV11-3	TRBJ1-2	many	TGTGCCAGCAGCTTGGACCCGGTCGGTGGCTATGGCTACACCTTC	CASSLDPVGGYGYTF
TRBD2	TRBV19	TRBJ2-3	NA	TGTGCCAGTTCGGGACTAGCGGGAATGGACACAGATACGCAGTATTTT	CASSGLAGMDTDTQYF
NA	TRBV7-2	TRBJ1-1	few	TGTGCCAGCAGCTTATATGGGACGGCGAACACTGAAGCTTTCTTT	CASSLYGTANTEAFF
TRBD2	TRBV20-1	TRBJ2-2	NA	TGCAGTGCTTTCGGGACTAGCGGACCCCGCGGGGAGCTGTTTTTT	CSAFGTSGPRGELFF
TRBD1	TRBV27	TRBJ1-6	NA	TGTGCCAGCAGTTCCCGGACAGGGGCGGCTTCACCCCTCCACTTT	CASSSRTGAASPLHF
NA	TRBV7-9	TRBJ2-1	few	TGTGCCAGCAGCTCAAGGGACCACCAGTCCTACAATGAGCAGTTCTTC	CASSSRDHQSYNEQFF
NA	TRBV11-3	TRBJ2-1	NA	TGTGCCAGCAGCTTAGATTCCCGGGGTGGCTACAATGAGCAGTTCTTC	CASSLDSRGGYNEQFF
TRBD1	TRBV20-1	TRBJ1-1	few	TGCAGTGCTAGAGTAAGGGGGCTAGAGAGGAACACTGAAGCTTTCTTT	CSARVRGLERNTEAFF
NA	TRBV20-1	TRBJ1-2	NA	TGCAGTGCTAGTCCAGGGTACTATGGCTACACCTTC	CSASPGYYGYTF
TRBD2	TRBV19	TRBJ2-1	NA	TGTGCCAGTAGTGTCGGACTAGCGACCTCCTACAATGAGCAGTTCTTC	CASSVGLATSYNEQFF
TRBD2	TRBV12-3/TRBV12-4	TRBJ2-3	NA	TGTGCCAGCAGTACCGGGGGGAAGGGGCGGAGCACAGATACGCAGTATTTT	CASSTGGKGRSTDTQYF
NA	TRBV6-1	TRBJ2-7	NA	TGTGCCAGCAGTGAGGGACTGACCCACGAGCAGTACTTC	CASSEGLTHEQYF
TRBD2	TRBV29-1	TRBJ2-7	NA	TGCAGCGTTGCAGTAGCGGGAGGACTCTACGAGCAGTACTTC	CSVAVAGGLYEQYF
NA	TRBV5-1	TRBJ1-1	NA	TGCGCCAGCAGCTTGGGTAGCTCGAACACTGAAGCTTTCTTT	CASSLGSSNTEAFF
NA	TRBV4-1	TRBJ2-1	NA	TGCGCCAGCAGCCTCGAAACCCAGCCCCACAATGAGCAGTTCTTC	CASSLETQPHNEQFF
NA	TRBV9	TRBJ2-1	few	TGTGCCAGCAGCCCGTACCCTCTCGGGCAGGTCGGCAGCAATGAGCAGTTCTTC	CASSPYPLGQVGSNEQFF
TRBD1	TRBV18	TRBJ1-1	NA	TGTGCCAGCTCACACACAGGGGGTCAGACCATCCTGAACACTGAAGCTTTCTTT	CASSHTGGQTILNTEAFF
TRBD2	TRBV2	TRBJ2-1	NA	TGTGCCAGCAGCTCTGGACTAGCGGGACACTACAATGAGCAGTTCTTC	CASSSGLAGHYNEQFF
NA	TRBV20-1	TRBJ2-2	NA	TGCAGTGCTAGAGAGCCGGGACTCAGAACCGGGGAGCTGTTTTTT	CSAREPGLRTGELFF
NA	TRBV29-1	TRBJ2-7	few	TGCAGCGTTGAGGGGGGACGGGGCTACGAGCAGTACTTC	CSVEGGRGYEQYF
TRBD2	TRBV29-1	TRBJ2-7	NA	TGCAGCGTTCTACCCCTAAGGAGCGGGGAAGCCTACGAGCAGTACTTC	CSVLPLRSGEAYEQYF
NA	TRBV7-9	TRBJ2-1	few	TGTGCCAGCAGCTTTATTCCAGCGTCATATGAGCAGTTCTTC	CASSFIPASYEQFF
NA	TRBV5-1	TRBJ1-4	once	TGCGCCAGCAGCTTGATCCCACTGGGAGGATCCGCAACTAATGAAAAACTGTTTTTT	CASSLIPLGGSATNEKLFF
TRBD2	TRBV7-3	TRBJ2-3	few	TGTGCCAGCAGCTCAAGGGGACTAGCGCCTGATACGCAGTATTTT	CASSSRGLAPDTQYF